This is a list of T cell receptor beta chains from one sample in a study of technical replicates of blood from a few donors. Measured with immunoSEQ multiplex PCR; TCRdb has only the in-frame clones, and not every one. The sample consists of around 100,000 clones, about 95% of them appearing once. Input material: T cells isolated from PBMCs. The source is a human donor in good health. The CDR3 runs from the conserved cysteine through the conserved F or W.

>TRBJ1-1|TRBV28
CASRLTVTGNTEAFF
>TRBJ1-1|TRBV5-1
CASSFGPGQGLGNTEAFF
>TRBJ1-1|TRBV4-1
CASSLAGIEAFF
>TRBJ1-5|TRBV27
CATSRGGVFNQPQHF
>TRBJ2-4|TRBV6-5
CASSRGQSGNIQYF
>TRBJ2-1|TRBV4-1
CASSQVTGTGANEQFF
>TRBJ2-7|TRBV4-3
CASSPRGGAFHEQYF
>TRBJ2-7|TRBV28
CASRQLFGQALSYEQYF
>TRBJ2-7|TRBV2
CASSGGEGRASYEQYF
>TRBJ1-1|TRBV5-1
CASSLTGSRLEAFF
>TRBJ1-5|TRBV10-2
CASSEGGGRNQPQHF
>TRBJ2-7|TRBV27
CASSSRNWYEQYF
>TRBJ1-4|TRBV28
CASSSRGGNEKLFF
>TRBJ2-1|TRBV2
CASSGLIGRLF
>TRBJ1-5|TRBV6-5
CASSSGGQPQHF
>TRBJ2-1|TRBV6-6
CASSYYGGNEQFF